This T cell receptor (beta chain) was documented in a study of blood T cell repertoires in COVID-19. Libraries were prepared by immunoSEQ multiplex PCR; TCRdb keeps only in-frame clonotypes and omits some of them. This table has roughly 460,000 clones, roughly 90% appearing once. CDR1 is SGHAT, CDR2 FQNNGV, per germline. There are 19 residues in the CDR3. V was trimmed by 0 bases and J by 0 bases, leaving 17 bases between them. The sample holds one count of this clone. This TCR came from a man aged 18 to 35 with COVID-19, enrolled during active disease. Sequencing used peripheral blood. The gene calls are TRBV11-2 and TRBJ1-4; D unclear. The CDR3 region has the DNA TGTGCCAGCAGCTTAGATGTCCCTTGGTCCACAGCAACTAATGAAAAACTGTTTTTT. Protein sequence: CASSLDVPWSTATNEKLFF.